The 10 T cell receptor beta chains in this list originate from one sample, sequenced in a study of T-cell memory formation after mild COVID-19. MiXCR, applied by TCRdb to the 5' RACE reads, yields one record per CDR3 protein. The repertoire holds some 65,000 distinct CDR3 sequences, with approximately 15% as singletons. Material: PBMCs or a T cell subset sorted from them (not recorded which). All receptors come from an adult woman who had mild COVID-19 (a few samples of this study predate the infection). Cell type and time point are not known.

V is TRBV7-9 and J is TRBJ2-7; 13 bases are shared with TRBD2. CDR1 is SEHNR, CDR2 FQNEAQ, per germline (reference sequence). This CDR3 spans 15 amino acids. The V gene end was trimmed by 5 bases and the J gene end by 4 bases; junction bases not matched to a gene: 5. In DNA, the CDR3 is TGTGCCAGCAGCCCGCGGACTAGCGGGGGATACGAGCAGTACTTC. Encoded protein: CASSPRTSGGYEQYF.

The chain is built from TRBV10-3 and TRBJ1-6, with 10 bases fitting TRBD1. The junction had 15 bases not matched to a gene; V was cut back by 3 bases and J by 7 bases. The CDR3 has 19 amino acids. The germline gives CDR1 ENHRY, CDR2 SYGVKD. The CDR3, as DNA: TGTGCCATCAGTGACTTCATGGCTCCGAAGGGACAGGGGAATTCACCCCTCCACTTT. Translated, it gives CAISDFMAPKGQGNSPLHF.

This clonotype has only a few counts. The V gene is TRBV5-1, the J gene TRBJ2-1; 9 bases line up with TRBD1. This CDR3 region has 19 residues. In germline, CDR1 is SGHRS, CDR2 YFSETQ. J was trimmed by 1 base and V by 4 bases; bases with no gene match: 15. CDR3 nucleotides: TGCGCCAGCAGCCAAGACAGGGGGTTGGTTAGTTTTTCCTACAATGAGCAGTTCTTC. Its protein product is CASSQDRGLVSFSYNEQFF.

The table lists this clonotype with a few counts. This chain joins TRBV12-3 or TRBV12-4 and TRBJ2-2, with 10 positions matching TRBD1. This CDR3 region has 17 residues. V lost 5 bases, J lost 0 bases, and 6 bases stayed unmatched. CDR3 residues: CASSDMTGGPNTGELFF. As DNA, the CDR3 is TGTGCCAGCAGTGATATGACAGGGGGCCCGAACACCGGGGAGCTGTTTTTT.

This clonotype was observed a handful of times. The chain carries TRBV5-4 and TRBJ2-7; 8 positions agree with TRBD2. This CDR3 is built from 15 residues. J lost 3 bases, V lost 2 bases, and 7 bases had no gene match. CDR1 is SGHNT, CDR2 YYREEE, per germline (reference sequence). Here the CDR3 reads CASSLEAGEGYEQYF. The DNA for the CDR3 is TGTGCCAGCAGCTTAGAAGCGGGAGAAGGCTACGAGCAGTACTTC.

This clonotype was detected a few times. The chain couples TRBV6-2 or TRBV6-3 to TRBJ2-1, with a tentative D call TRBD2 (6 bases). The CDR3 length is 17 residues. V lost 0 bases and J 5 bases, leaving 17 bases between the germline ends. Germline CDR1 is MNHEY and CDR2 is SVGEGT. CDR3: CASSYSDERATDNEQFF. DNA for the CDR3: TGTGCCAGCAGTTACTCGGACGAGCGGGCTACGGACAATGAGCAGTTCTTC.

CDR3 bases: TGTGCCAGTCAGGGGGCCCGCGGAGATACGCAGTATTTT. It translates to CASQGARGDTQYF. V is TRBV30 and J is TRBJ2-3; 8 bases fit TRBD1. This CDR3 region has 13 residues. The trim removed 8 bases at V and 5 bases at J, leaving 9 bases unmatched. Germline CDR1 is GTSNPN and CDR2 is SVGIG (reference sequence).

This clonotype has just a few counts. This rearrangement joins TRBV7-2 to TRBJ1-1; possibly TRBD1 for D (5 bases). This CDR3 is 15 amino acids long. V lost 4 bases, J lost 4 bases, and 16 bases lay in between. CDR1 SGHTA and CDR2 FQGNSA come from the germline V gene. DNA of the CDR3: TGTGCCAGCAGCTCAGGCGGGGCCGGGTTCACTGAAGCTTTCTTT. It yields the protein CASSSGGAGFTEAFF.

CDR3 loop: CASSDSAGPTTDTQYF. DNA for the CDR3: TGTGCCAGCAGTGACTCGGCTGGACCGACCACAGATACGCAGTATTTT. The chain has TRBV6-4 and TRBJ2-3, with no clear D. Trimming removed 0 bases at V and 2 bases at J, with 12 bases between. The CDR3 spans 16 residues. Germline V gene data show CDR1 as MRHNA and CDR2 as SNTAGT.

The table lists this clonotype with a few counts. The chain has TRBV12-3 or TRBV12-4 and TRBJ2-1, with a tentative D call TRBD1 (6 bases). CDR3 length equals 13 residues. V was pared by 6 bases and J by 8 bases, with 14 bases between. In nucleotides, the CDR3 is TGTGCCAGCAGCGAGACAGGTGGCGATGAGCAGTTCTTC. It is translated as CASSETGGDEQFF.